Listed below are T cell receptor beta chains from one sample, sequenced in a study of cytomegalovirus exposure and HLA in healthy donors. Assay used: immunoSEQ multiplex PCR; TCRdb lists only in-frame clones, some missing. The table has 110,000 or so clones, over 55% seen once; the top ten hold about 8%. The sample taken for sequencing was PBMCs. The receptors were sampled from a man aged 18 to 29 in good health and CMV-seropositive. The CDR3 runs from the conserved cysteine through the conserved F or W. A D gene is named only where the DNA matches it firmly.

J gene	V gene	D gene	CDR3 protein	CDR3 DNA
TRBJ1-6	TRBV28	.	CASSFGESSYNSPLHF	TGTGCCAGCAGTTTCGGAGAGAGCTCCTATAATTCACCCCTCCACTTT
TRBJ1-4	TRBV7-6	.	CASSPETGGWGYNEKLFF	TGTGCCAGCAGCCCGGAGACAGGTGGATGGGGATACAATGAAAAACTGTTTTTT
TRBJ1-4	TRBV28	.	CASRLQGSEKLFF	TGTGCCAGCAGGCTACAGGGATCGGAAAAACTGTTTTTT
TRBJ2-3	TRBV9	.	CASSPRGRDTQYF	TGTGCCAGCAGCCCCCGAGGTCGGGATACGCAGTATTTT
TRBJ1-6	TRBV28	.	CASSSSPGSSPLHF	TGTGCCAGCAGTTCTTCTCCGGGATCCTCACCCCTCCACTTT
TRBJ2-3	TRBV5-1	TRBD2	CASSLWSGGADTQYF	TGCGCCAGCAGCTTGTGGAGCGGGGGAGCAGATACGCAGTATTTT
TRBJ1-1	TRBV2	TRBD1	CASRGDRTNTEAFF	TGTGCCAGCAGAGGGGACAGGACGAACACTGAAGCTTTCTTT
TRBJ2-7	TRBV6-1	TRBD1	CASREGQIYEQYF	TGTGCCAGCAGAGAGGGACAGATCTACGAGCAGTACTTC
TRBJ2-5	TRBV11-2	TRBD2	CASRASGVHWETQYF	TGTGCCAGCAGGGCTAGCGGGGTCCATTGGGAGACCCAGTACTTC
TRBJ1-6	TRBV27	TRBD1	CASSLTGVNNSPLHF	TGTGCCAGCAGTCTGACAGGGGTTAATAATTCACCCCTCCACTTT
TRBJ2-2	TRBV5-1	TRBD2	CASSLRLAGTGELFF	TGCGCCAGCAGCCTCCGACTAGCGGGCACCGGGGAGCTGTTTTTT
TRBJ1-4	TRBV7-2	TRBD1	CASSLFRDRGNEKLFF	TGTGCCAGCAGCTTATTCCGAGACAGGGGAAATGAAAAACTGTTTTTT
TRBJ2-5	TRBV5-1	TRBD2	CASSVTSKETQYF	TGCGCCAGCAGCGTGACTAGCAAAGAGACCCAGTACTTC
TRBJ2-7	TRBV5-1	TRBD2	CASSLYFSGVGEQYF	TGCGCCAGCAGCTTGTACTTTAGCGGGGTTGGCGAGCAGTACTTC
TRBJ1-6	TRBV11-1	TRBD1	CASSLQGAVNSPLHF	TGTGCCAGCAGCCTACAGGGGGCAGTTAATTCACCCCTCCACTTT
TRBJ2-2	TRBV15	TRBD2	CATSRVLAGGSGELFF	TGTGCCACCAGCAGAGTGCTAGCGGGGGGGTCCGGGGAGCTGTTTTTT
TRBJ2-2	TRBV6-5	TRBD1	CASSGQVENTGELFF	TGTGCCAGCAGCGGACAGGTCGAGAACACCGGGGAGCTGTTTTTT